This T cell receptor beta chain is drawn from a study of blood T cell repertoires in COVID-19. Study information: PBMCs, B-cell-depleted T cells, or T cells provided the cDNA or gDNA that made up the material.

This CDR3 has 12 amino acids. Germline CDR1 is MNHEY and CDR2 is SMNVEV (reference sequence). V was trimmed by 5 bases and J by 9 bases, leaving 10 bases between them. TCRdb's copy holds only in-frame clones and misses some; the assay was immunoSEQ multiplex PCR. Of 250,000 or so clones listed, around 86% are singletons. The receptor's source is a man aged 25 to 40 who had recovered from COVID-19. The gene calls are TRBV27 and TRBJ2-2; D gene unclear. Sequenced sample: peripheral blood. The CDR3 bases are TGTGCCAGCAGTCCTGAAGCGAGGGAGCTGTTTTTT. As protein: CASSPEARELFF.